The 30 T cell receptor beta chains given below trace back to one sample, sequenced in a study of shared clonotypes between healthy human individuals. Assay: immunoSEQ multiplex PCR; the TCRdb copy retains only in-frame clones and omits some. The table shows fewer than 200,000 clones, with over 50% occurring only once. The specimen was memory CD4+ T cells sorted from blood. Subset: CD45RA-negative fraction. The receptor set was obtained from a man aged 30 to 45 in good health.

CDR3 amino acids: CASSPGHRITYEQYF. DNA of the CDR3: TGTGCCAGCAGCCCGGGACACCGAATTACCTACGAGCAGTACTTC. The rearrangement joins TRBV7-6 to TRBJ2-7, with a tentative D call TRBD1 (6 bases). CDR1 and CDR2 from the germline V gene are SGHVS and FNYEAQ. The CDR3 runs to 15 residues. V lost 5 bases to trimming and J lost 2 bases, with 16 bases between them.

This clone was detected once. In nucleotides, the CDR3 is TGTGCCAGCAGCTTTGCCCGAGACAGCCGCGAGCAGTACTTC. Its translation is CASSFARDSREQYF. The rearrangement uses TRBV7-2 and TRBJ2-7, with a tentative D call TRBD1 (5 bases). The CDR3 sequence is 14 residues long. The V end lost 3 bases, the J end lost 6 bases, and 15 bases lay between the germline ends. CDR1 and CDR2 from the germline V gene are SGHTA and FQGNSA.

This chain uses TRBV6-1 with TRBJ2-5; TRBD1 agrees at 8 bases. The length of the CDR3 is 14 residues. J gave up 1 base and V 6 bases, and 4 bases lay outside the gene matches. The germline CDR1 and CDR2 sequences are MNHNS and SASEGT. Here the CDR3 reads CASRTGTGQETQYF. CDR3 nucleotides: TGTGCCAGCAGGACCGGGACAGGCCAAGAGACCCAGTACTTC.

The J gene is TRBJ1-4, the V gene TRBV2; possibly TRBD1 for D (5 bases). Trimming stripped 4 bases from V and 0 bases from J, with 9 bases between. This CDR3 comprises 15 residues. Germline assignment: CDR1 SNHLY and CDR2 FYNNEI. DNA of the CDR3: TGTGCCAGCAGTGCGGGACGTGCAACTAATGAAAAACTGTTTTTT. Encoded protein: CASSAGRATNEKLFF.

This clone has only a few counts. The chain carries TRBV2 and TRBJ1-5; TRBD1 aligns across 9 bases. With V trimmed by 4 bases and J by 7 bases, 5 bases remained unmatched. Per the germline V gene, CDR1 is SNHLY and CDR2 is FYNNEI. The length of the CDR3 is 14 residues. DNA for the CDR3: TGTGCCAGCAGTGCGGGACAGGGTGTGCAGCCCCAGCATTTT. It codes for CASSAGQGVQPQHF.

The chain couples TRBV5-1 to TRBJ2-3, with 11 bases matching TRBD2. Germline CDR1 is SGHRS and CDR2 is YFSETQ. The ends lost 0 bases at V and 2 bases at J; junction bases unmatched: 8. CDR3 length: 18 amino acids. CDR3 sequence reads: CASSLGVAGGRYTDTQYF. The DNA of the CDR3 is TGCGCCAGCAGCTTGGGGGTAGCGGGAGGGAGATACACAGATACGCAGTATTTT.

The genes are TRBV5-5 and TRBJ2-7; D remains ambiguous. The CDR3 has 15 residues. V lost 1 base, J lost 3 bases, and 14 bases lay in between. Germline V CDR1 and CDR2: SGHKS, YYEKEE (reference sequence). CDR3 sequence: CASSLWDPPIYEQYF. The CDR3 DNA follows: TGTGCCAGCAGCTTGTGGGATCCCCCGATCTACGAGCAGTACTTC. Full variable domain (missing parts from reference TRBV5-5 and TRBJ2-7): DAGVTQSPTHLIKTRGQQVTLRCSPISGHKSVSWYQQVLGQGPQFIFQYYEKEERGRGNFPDRFSARQFPNYSSELNVNALLLGDSALYLCASSLWDPPIYEQYFGPGTRLTVT.

The gene calls are TRBV11-2 and TRBJ2-7; possible D gene TRBD2, 6 bases. CDR1 is SGHAT and CDR2 is FQNNGV in the germline V gene. The CDR3 is 15 amino acids. V shed 4 bases and J shed 2 bases, with 15 bases lying between them. The CDR3 reads CASSSSLALTYEQYF. In DNA form, the CDR3 reads TGTGCCAGCAGCTCGAGCCTAGCGCTAACCTACGAGCAGTACTTC.

To note about this clone: This same CDR3 is encoded by further DNA sequences in the sample. The V gene is TRBV5-1, the J gene TRBJ2-3, with D unresolved. Germline V lookup: CDR1 SGHRS, CDR2 YFSETQ. The CDR3 totals 13 residues. The ends were cut back, 0 bases at V and 1 base at J, with 3 bases in the middle. The CDR3 sequence: CASSLAGTDTQYF. CDR3 bases: TGCGCCAGCAGCTTGGCTGGCACAGATACGCAGTATTTT.

This chain joins TRBV20-1 and TRBJ2-5; 10 bases are a match to TRBD1. CDR3 size: 11 residues. Germline trimming cut 7 bases from V and 6 bases from J; bases unmatched to any gene: 2. Germline assignment: CDR1 DFQATT and CDR2 SNEGSKA (reference sequence). Here the CDR3 reads CSGTGGKTQYF. As DNA, the CDR3 is TGCAGTGGGACAGGGGGAAAGACCCAGTACTTC.

This clone was counted between two and nine times. This sequence joins TRBV7-2 and TRBJ2-4; 8 bases are shared with TRBD2. V shed 5 bases and J 8 bases; nucleotides not matched to a gene: 5. The CDR3 runs to 13 residues. In germline, CDR1 is SGHTA, CDR2 FQGNSA. The CDR3 nucleotides are TGTGCCAGCAGCATCGGGACTAGGGACATTCAGTACTTC. Encoded protein: CASSIGTRDIQYF. Drawing the rest from reference TRBV7-2 and TRBJ2-4, the complete variable domain is GAGVSQSPSNKVTEKGKDVELRCDPISGHTALYWYRQSLGQGLEFLIYFQGNSAPDKSGLPSDRFSAERTGGSVSTLTIQRTQQEDSAVYLCASSIGTRDIQYFGAGTRLSVL.

The V gene is TRBV29-1, the J gene TRBJ1-2; TRBD1 aligns across 10 bases. The CDR3 totals 13 residues. After removal of 7 bases from V and 8 bases from J, the junction contained 10 bases not matched to a gene. Germline V CDR1 and CDR2: SQVTM, ANQGSEA. The CDR3 loop is CSGLGQGVWGYTF. The CDR3 nucleotides are TGCAGCGGATTAGGACAGGGGGTGTGGGGCTACACCTTC.

The chain is built from TRBV20-1 and TRBJ2-5; unclear D gene. The germline gives CDR1 DFQATT, CDR2 SNEGSKA (reference sequence). The CDR3 has 10 amino acids. The V end was cut by 6 bases, the J end by 3 bases, with 5 bases between. The CDR3 bases are TGCAGTGCAGAAAAAGAGACCCAGTACTTC. Encoded protein: CSAEKETQYF.

The chain employs TRBV14 and TRBJ1-1, with TRBD1 identical over 7 bases. The germline V gene has CDR1 SGHDN and CDR2 FVKESK. J lost 1 base, V lost 0 bases, and 5 bases had no gene match. The CDR3 extends over 16 amino acids. CDR3 DNA sequence: TGTGCCAGCAGCCAAGACCCGGGACAGAGGAACACTGAAGCTTTCTTT. It specifies CASSQDPGQRNTEAFF.

The rearrangement joins TRBV28 to TRBJ2-2; D gene unclear. Germline assignment: CDR1 MDHEN and CDR2 SYDVKM. V lost 5 bases and J 3 bases, leaving 16 bases between the germline ends. The CDR3 is made up of 16 amino acids. CDR3 residues: CASSAITAPYTGELFF. CDR3 DNA: TGTGCCAGCAGTGCTATCACAGCGCCGTACACCGGGGAGCTGTTTTTT.

J is TRBJ2-5 and V is TRBV5-1, with 12 bases aligning to TRBD2. Germline CDR1 SGHRS, CDR2 YFSETQ. The CDR3 contains 15 residues. With 5 bases clipped from V and 9 bases from J, the junction kept 11 bases outside the gene matches. The CDR3 loop is CASRPSGRDFSAQYF. In DNA form, the CDR3 reads TGCGCCAGCAGACCTAGCGGGAGGGATTTCTCGGCCCAGTACTTC.

The chain couples TRBV5-1 to TRBJ2-7; 7 bases are a match to TRBD1. The CDR3 is 14 residues long. Germline V lookup: CDR1 SGHRS, CDR2 YFSETQ. The V segment lost 4 bases and the J segment 5 bases; nucleotides outside the gene matches: 9. The chain's CDR3 is CASSVDRVRDEQYF. The CDR3 DNA sequence: TGCGCCAGCAGCGTTGACAGGGTTAGGGACGAGCAGTACTTC.

This clone was observed at least ten times. V usage is TRBV30 and J usage is TRBJ1-2; 8 bases are shared with TRBD1. Germline V gene lookup returns CDR1 GTSNPN and CDR2 SVGIG (reference sequence). J lost 4 bases, V lost 7 bases, and 8 bases had no gene match. CDR3 length: 13 amino acids. The CDR3 nucleotides read TGTGCCTCTAACGACAGGGGTGGCTATGGCTACACCTTC. Protein: CASNDRGGYGYTF.

Turning to this clone: One end of the junction fails to match germline, which may point to a read error. The V call is TRBV30, the J call TRBJ2-5; D is uncertain. CDR3 size: 14 residues. Germline lookup yields CDR1 GTSNPN and CDR2 SVGIG (reference sequence). This CDR3 is CAWSVSIFSVILNF. CDR3 nucleotides: TGTGCCTGGAGTGTATCAATATTTAGTGTAATCTTGAACTTC.

The rearrangement joins TRBV11-2 to TRBJ1-4, with TRBD1 as a possible D gene (6 bases). Trimming cost V 7 bases and J 7 bases, with 22 bases left between them. CDR1 and CDR2 from the germline V gene are SGHAT and FQNNGV. This CDR3 contains 16 residues. The CDR3 nucleotides are TGTGCCAGCACCCTGGGGGGGGCGTATGCGGGTGAAAAACTGTTTTTT. Translated: CASTLGGAYAGEKLFF.

The V gene is TRBV27, the J gene TRBJ2-1; TRBD2 matches at 10 bases. With V trimmed by 0 bases and J by 1 base, 3 bases remained unmatched. This CDR3 is 17 amino acids long. Germline loops: CDR1 MNHEY, CDR2 SMNVEV (reference sequence). The CDR3 DNA follows: TGTGCCAGCAGTTTATCGGCTAGCGGGAGATCCTACAATGAGCAGTTCTTC. This gives the protein CASSLSASGRSYNEQFF.

This sequence joins TRBV10-1 and TRBJ2-2, with D hard to call. The CDR3 totals 12 residues. Germline CDR1 and CDR2: WNHNN and SYGVQD (reference sequence). V gave up 3 bases and J gave up 7 bases, with 6 bases separating them. CDR3 residues: CASSDPFGELFF. The CDR3 DNA is TGCGCCAGCAGTGATCCTTTCGGGGAGCTGTTTTTT.

The chain joins TRBV2 to TRBJ2-1; D may be TRBD2 (6 bases). Germline values: CDR1 SNHLY, CDR2 FYNNEI. V lost 8 bases, J lost 0 bases, and 8 bases lay in between. The CDR3 loop spans 13 amino acids. CDR3 sequence reads: CASAGSSYNEQFF. The CDR3 DNA is TGTGCCAGCGCCGGGAGCTCCTACAATGAGCAGTTCTTC.

The genes are TRBV10-3 and TRBJ1-1, with 8 positions matching TRBD1. Looked up from germline, CDR1 is ENHRY and CDR2 is SYGVKD. The CDR3 extends over 17 amino acids. V was clipped by 0 bases and J by 4 bases; unmatched bases: 10. The CDR3 DNA is TGTGCCATCAGTGAGTCATCAGGCTTAGGACAGGGCACTGAAGCTTTCTTT. Translation: CAISESSGLGQGTEAFF.

This chain joins TRBV10-3 and TRBJ1-1; the match to TRBD1 covers 12 bases. Trimming cost V 6 bases and J 2 bases; bases outside gene matches: 4. The CDR3 loop spans 15 amino acids. CDR1 is ENHRY and CDR2 is SYGVKD in the germline V gene. CDR3 DNA sequence: TGTGCCATCAGACCGGGACAGGGGGCTAACACTGAAGCTTTCTTT. It specifies CAIRPGQGANTEAFF.

The chain links TRBV6-1 to TRBJ2-1; D call uncertain. Germline V gene sequence: CDR1 MNHNS, CDR2 SASEGT. The ends were cut back, 2 bases at V and 2 bases at J, with 16 bases in the middle. CDR3 length equals 17 residues. Here the CDR3 DNA reads TGTGCCAGCAGTGAACTGCAGCCCATGAGCACCTACAATGAGCAGTTCTTC. Its translation: CASSELQPMSTYNEQFF.

As DNA, the CDR3 is TGCGCCAGCAGCTTCCTCTTAGGACAGGGCTCCTACGAGCAGTACTTC. Its protein is CASSFLLGQGSYEQYF. The rearrangement uses TRBV5-1 and TRBJ2-7; 8 nucleotides align to TRBD1. CDR1 SGHRS and CDR2 YFSETQ come from the germline V gene. This CDR3 has 16 residues. J was trimmed by 0 bases and V by 2 bases; bases with no gene match: 7. Combining the CDR3 with reference TRBV5-1 and TRBJ2-7 gives the whole variable domain KAGVTQTPRYLIKTRGQQVTLSCSPISGHRSVSWYQQTPGQGLQFLFEYFSETQRNKGNFPGRFSGRQFSNSRSEMNVSTLELGDSALYLCASSFLLGQGSYEQYFGPGTRLTVT.

The rearrangement joins TRBV6-1 to TRBJ2-1; no reliable D call. Germline CDR1 and CDR2: MNHNS and SASEGT. V gave up 6 bases and J gave up 4 bases, with 16 bases separating them. CDR3 size: 15 residues. The CDR3 here is CASRIRSRNYNEQFF. The DNA of the CDR3 is TGTGCCAGCAGAATCCGGAGTCGGAATTACAATGAGCAGTTCTTC.

This sequence joins TRBV9 and TRBJ1-1; D is ambiguous. V was cut by 1 base and J by 2 bases, with 6 bases left in between. The CDR3 loop spans 13 amino acids. Germline CDR1 and CDR2: SGDLS and YYNGEE. The CDR3 loop is CASSVSLNTEAFF. CDR3 bases: TGTGCCAGCAGCGTATCCCTTAACACTGAAGCTTTCTTT.

The genes are TRBV27 and TRBJ2-1; 8 bases fit TRBD1. Trimming at V came to 3 bases and at J to 7 bases, leaving 8 bases not matched to a gene. Germline V lookup: CDR1 MNHEY, CDR2 SMNVEV (reference sequence). This CDR3 comprises 15 residues. The CDR3, as DNA: TGTGCCAGCAGTTTTAGTATGGACAGGGTTAATGAGCAGTTCTTC. Its protein product is CASSFSMDRVNEQFF.